This T cell receptor (beta chain) was profiled in a study of T cells in localized non-small cell lung cancer. TCRdb's copy holds only in-frame clones and misses some; the assay was immunoSEQ multiplex PCR. The repertoire consists of roughly 3,400 clones, with around 25% occurring once and the leading ten covering roughly a fifth. Germline V CDR1 and CDR2: MDHEN, SYDVKM. The length of the CDR3 is 15 residues. J lost 2 bases, V lost 4 bases, and 0 bases had no gene match. This clone showed up just a few times. The sample consisted of lung tumor tissue, taken before any cancer treatment. The sequence was collected from a man aged 35 to 69 with stage II squamous cell lung carcinoma. The chain joins TRBV28 to TRBJ2-7, with 15 bases fitting TRBD2. The CDR3 loop is CASSWTSGRAYEQYF. DNA of the CDR3: TGTGCCAGCAGTTGGACTAGCGGGAGGGCCTACGAGCAGTACTTC.